This TCR beta chain was recovered during a study of CD8 T cells in Susac syndrome. TEMRA cells were enriched by FACS, and CD4+ and CD8+ T cells were negatively isolated. RNA amounts of roughly 0.45 to 1 ug underwent reverse transcription with random hexamers. TCRdb recomputed calls from the immunoSEQ multiplex PCR reads with MiXCR, one row per CDR3 protein. The sample contains about 180,000 distinct CDR3 sequences, nearly 97% of which appear only once. V was cut by 6 bases and J by 6 bases, with 19 bases left in between. CDR1 and CDR2 from the germline V gene are DFQATT and SNEGSKA (reference sequence). CDR3 length equals 14 residues. Study findings and constraints: The relatively small number of individuals in the TCR sequencing and HLA analysis was acknowledged by the study.

With regard to this clonotype: Its antigen is as yet unknown.

The receptor was isolated from a human donor with multiple sclerosis. V usage is TRBV20-1 and J usage is TRBJ2-3; D remains unclear. Input material: CD4+ T cells from PBMCs. CDR3 DNA sequence: TGCAGTGCCAATGACCGGCTCACTCGGGATACGCAGTATTTT. This codes for CSANDRLTRDTQYF.